The entry below describes one T cell receptor (beta chain). The sample comes from a study of control samples from healthy donors and cancer patients. V shed 0 bases and J shed 4 bases, with 3 bases lying between them. The CDR3 has 12 residues. Looked up from germline, CDR1 is SGHAT and CDR2 is FQNNGV. Data came from immunoSEQ multiplex PCR; TCRdb stores just in-frame clones and leaves some out. The data contain about 58,000 clones, roughly 89% of them seen just once; the ten biggest clones take up 6%. This chain joins TRBV11-2 and TRBJ1-2, with no clear D. This clonotype originated in a man aged 55-75 years with colorectal cancer. Specimen: PBMCs. This CDR3 is CASSLEAYGYTF. The CDR3 bases are TGTGCCAGCAGCTTAGAGGCCTATGGCTACACCTTC.